The rows below give T cell receptor beta chains drawn from one sample of a study of T cell changes during pregnancy in multiple sclerosis. Libraries were prepared by immunoSEQ multiplex PCR; TCRdb keeps only in-frame clonotypes and omits some of them. The sample has 85,000 to 90,000 clones; roughly 94% are singletons. The specimen was peripheral blood, collected after pregnancy. The receptors were sampled from a female donor in good health, enrolled as a control in a pregnancy study. The CDR3 runs from the conserved cysteine through the conserved F or W. The order of the fields is D gene, V gene, clone size, J gene, CDR3 DNA, CDR3 protein. D genes are given only for firm matches. Clone size appears in some rows only: once, few, many, or a class for an expanded clone.

D: .
V: TRBV14
size: .
J: TRBJ2-7
DNA: TGTGCCAGCAGCACGGGGGCGGGAGCCTACGAGCAGTACTTC
CDR3: CASSTGAGAYEQYF

D: .
V: TRBV27
size: .
J: TRBJ1-2
DNA: TGTGCCAGCAGTTTATCCTCCCCGACAGGAGTCTATGGCTACACCTTC
CDR3: CASSLSSPTGVYGYTF

D: .
V: TRBV30
size: .
J: TRBJ1-3
DNA: TGTGCCAAGAGGGTCTCTGGAAACACCATATATTTT
CDR3: CAKRVSGNTIYF

D: TRBD1
V: TRBV10-3
size: .
J: TRBJ2-7
DNA: TGTGCCATCAGTGGCGGACAGGGTGATCGGGAGCAGTACTTC
CDR3: CAISGGQGDREQYF

D: .
V: TRBV27
size: .
J: TRBJ2-7
DNA: TGTGCCAGCAGTTTACCCAACGACCCAAGGAGCGAGCAGTACTTC
CDR3: CASSLPNDPRSEQYF

D: .
V: TRBV19
size: .
J: TRBJ2-7
DNA: TGTGCCAGTAGTACAGGGCCGATTTACGAGCAGTACTTC
CDR3: CASSTGPIYEQYF

D: .
V: TRBV5-1
size: .
J: TRBJ1-1
DNA: TGCGCCAGCAGCCTCGGTATGAACACTGAAGCTTTCTTT
CDR3: CASSLGMNTEAFF

D: .
V: TRBV29-1
size: .
J: TRBJ2-7
DNA: TGCAGCGTTGTGTGGCTTACAACCAATACCTACGAGCAGTACTTC
CDR3: CSVVWLTTNTYEQYF

D: .
V: TRBV2
size: .
J: TRBJ2-7
DNA: TGTGCCAGCAGTCCAGACACAGGGTTCTCCTACGAGCAGTACTTC
CDR3: CASSPDTGFSYEQYF

D: .
V: TRBV5-6
size: .
J: TRBJ2-1
DNA: TGTGCCACCCGGGGAGGCGAGATGCACTACAATGAGCAGTTCTTC
CDR3: CATRGGEMHYNEQFF

D: .
V: TRBV28
size: .
J: TRBJ1-5
DNA: TGTGCCAGCACCAATAATCAGCCCCAGCATTTT
CDR3: CASTNNQPQHF

D: .
V: TRBV5-5
size: .
J: TRBJ2-7
DNA: TGTGCCAGCAGCTTGGGACAATACGAGCAGTACTTC
CDR3: CASSLGQYEQYF

D: .
V: TRBV4-1
size: .
J: TRBJ2-1
DNA: TGCGCCAGCAGCCAAGAGACAGTCCGGGTCTACAATGAGCAGTTCTTC
CDR3: CASSQETVRVYNEQFF

D: TRBD1
V: TRBV28
size: few
J: TRBJ1-3
DNA: TGTGCCAGCAGCCCTACGAGAGGGGGCTCAGGAAACACCATATATTTT
CDR3: CASSPTRGGSGNTIYF

D: TRBD2
V: TRBV25-1
size: .
J: TRBJ2-7
DNA: TGTGCCGTTAGGGCGGGAGGGATCTCCTACGAGCAGTACTTC
CDR3: CAVRAGGISYEQYF

D: .
V: TRBV19
size: .
J: TRBJ1-4
DNA: TGTGCCAGTAGTCCCCTCGAGTCAACTAATGAAAAACTGTTTTTT
CDR3: CASSPLESTNEKLFF

D: TRBD1
V: TRBV9
size: .
J: TRBJ1-2
DNA: TGTGCCAGCAGCCCCCGGACAGGAAGATTGAGCTATGGCTACACCTTC
CDR3: CASSPRTGRLSYGYTF

D: TRBD1
V: TRBV5-1
size: .
J: TRBJ2-2
DNA: TGCGCCAGCAGATCCGGGACAGGGAACACCGGGGAGCTGTTTTTT
CDR3: CASRSGTGNTGELFF

D: TRBD1
V: TRBV7-9
size: .
J: TRBJ2-7
DNA: TGTGCCAGCAGCCCCCCCCGGACGGGACAGCTCTACGAGCAGTACTTC
CDR3: CASSPPRTGQLYEQYF

D: .
V: TRBV7-9
size: few
J: TRBJ1-1
DNA: TGTGCCAGCAGCGAGCAGGGAACTGAAGCTTTCTTT
CDR3: CASSEQGTEAFF

D: .
V: TRBV5-5
size: few
J: TRBJ1-1
DNA: TGTGCCAGCAGCTTGGTTGTCTATTCTGAAGCTTTCTTT
CDR3: CASSLVVYSEAFF

D: .
V: TRBV28
size: once
J: TRBJ1-2
DNA: TGTGCCAGCAGTTTACCTCGGACAGCCGCCTATGGCTACACCTTC
CDR3: CASSLPRTAAYGYTF

D: .
V: TRBV28
size: .
J: TRBJ2-3
DNA: TGTGCCAGCAGTTTCGGGGGATCAATTGGTACGCAGTATTTT
CDR3: CASSFGGSIGTQYF

D: TRBD2
V: TRBV7-2
size: once
J: TRBJ2-7
DNA: TGTGCCAGCAGCTTAGCCCAAACTAGCGGCTACGAGCAGTACTTC
CDR3: CASSLAQTSGYEQYF

D: TRBD1
V: TRBV5-1
size: .
J: TRBJ1-4
DNA: TGCGCCAGCAGCCAAACTTTGGGACAGGGGGCGTACGAAAAACTGTTTTTT
CDR3: CASSQTLGQGAYEKLFF

D: .
V: TRBV10-3
size: few
J: TRBJ1-1
DNA: TGTGCCATCAGTGAGAGGGGGGGGCTAGACACTGAAGCTTTCTTT
CDR3: CAISERGGLDTEAFF

D: .
V: TRBV10-3
size: .
J: TRBJ2-1
DNA: TGTGCCATCTCCGGGACACTCTCCTACAATGAGCAGTTCTTC
CDR3: CAISGTLSYNEQFF

D: .
V: TRBV28
size: once
J: TRBJ1-3
DNA: TGTGCCAGCAGTTTAAGAGGGACTTTTAATGGAAACACCATATATTTT
CDR3: CASSLRGTFNGNTIYF

D: .
V: TRBV18
size: .
J: TRBJ2-5
DNA: TGTGCCAGCTCATCCCAGGGTTTTCAGGAGACCCAGTACTTC
CDR3: CASSSQGFQETQYF

D: .
V: TRBV30
size: few
J: TRBJ1-1
DNA: TGTGCCTGGAGTGTCAGTGTGCGGCTAGAAGCTTTCTTT
CDR3: CAWSVSVRLEAFF

D: .
V: TRBV21-1
size: .
J: TRBJ1-2
DNA: TGTGCCAGCAGCCAGGAGGGACGGGGAAGCTATGGCTACACCTTC
CDR3: CASSQEGRGSYGYTF

D: TRBD2
V: TRBV6-1
size: .
J: TRBJ2-5
DNA: TGTGCCAGCAGTGCGTTCCGCTCGGAGAAGACTAGCGCGGGGACCCAGTACTTC
CDR3: CASSAFRSEKTSAGTQYF

D: .
V: TRBV6-5
size: .
J: TRBJ2-7
DNA: TGTGCCAGCAGTTACTCCCTAGAAGGCTACGAGCAGTACTTC
CDR3: CASSYSLEGYEQYF

D: .
V: TRBV20-1
size: once
J: TRBJ2-3
DNA: TGCAGTGCTAGGGGCGGGGATACGCAGTATTTT
CDR3: CSARGGDTQYF

D: TRBD1
V: TRBV6-1
size: .
J: TRBJ1-5
DNA: TGTGCCAGCAGTGATGTTCCAGGGGGTAGCAATCAGCCCCAGCATTTT
CDR3: CASSDVPGGSNQPQHF

D: .
V: TRBV27
size: .
J: TRBJ2-1
DNA: TGTGCCAGCAGTCTCTTGTCAGCGGCCTTCTACAATGAGCAGTTCTTC
CDR3: CASSLLSAAFYNEQFF

D: TRBD1
V: TRBV28
size: once
J: TRBJ2-7
DNA: TGTGCCAGCAGTTTTCAGGGGGTGTTTTCCTACGAGCAGTACTTC
CDR3: CASSFQGVFSYEQYF

D: TRBD2
V: TRBV7-9
size: .
J: TRBJ2-1
DNA: TGTGCCAGCAGCTCCCGGTCCGGGACTAGCGGGACCAATGAGCAGTTCTTC
CDR3: CASSSRSGTSGTNEQFF

D: .
V: TRBV6-1
size: once
J: TRBJ2-7
DNA: TGTGCCAGCGGGCGGGACGTAAAATTCCTCTACGAGCAGTACTTC
CDR3: CASGRDVKFLYEQYF

D: TRBD1
V: TRBV19
size: .
J: TRBJ2-5
DNA: TGTGCCAGTAGTATAGACTCCAGGGGGCAAGAGACCCAGTACTTC
CDR3: CASSIDSRGQETQYF

D: TRBD2
V: TRBV4-1
size: .
J: TRBJ2-3
DNA: TGCGCCAGCAGCCGAAGGGCTAGCGGGAGTGCAGATACGCAGTATTTT
CDR3: CASSRRASGSADTQYF

D: TRBD2
V: TRBV5-1
size: .
J: TRBJ2-7
DNA: TGCGCCAGTTGCGACGGGAGGGGGTCCTACGAGCAGTACTTC
CDR3: CASCDGRGSYEQYF

D: .
V: TRBV7-9
size: once
J: TRBJ2-2
DNA: TGTGCCAGCAGCTCCCCGGTTTTGGTCAACACCGGGGAGCTGTTTTTT
CDR3: CASSSPVLVNTGELFF

D: TRBD1
V: TRBV2
size: .
J: TRBJ1-5
DNA: TGTGCCAGCAGTGAAAACAGGGGAGATAATCAGCCCCAGCATTTT
CDR3: CASSENRGDNQPQHF

D: TRBD2
V: TRBV13
size: .
J: TRBJ2-2
DNA: TGTGCCAGCAGCTTAGAGTCCCCACTAGCGGGAGGGGTCAACACCGGGGAGCTGTTTTTT
CDR3: CASSLESPLAGGVNTGELFF

D: TRBD1
V: TRBV28
size: once
J: TRBJ2-3
DNA: TGTGCCAGCAGACCCCACTTTCGATTTAGGGGGCGAACAGATACGCAGTATTTT
CDR3: CASRPHFRFRGRTDTQYF

D: .
V: TRBV27
size: .
J: TRBJ2-7
DNA: TGTGCCAGCAGTGGGGGTAGCGGACGAACCTACGAGCAGTACTTC
CDR3: CASSGGSGRTYEQYF